Sequencing of this T cell receptor (beta chain) was carried out in a study of blood T cell repertoires in COVID-19. Study summary: From T cells, B-cell-depleted T cells, or PBMCs came the material, which was cDNA or gDNA.

As handled by the study authors: It was from reference gene primer amplification that nucleated cell counts were estimated. Sequenced by immunoSEQ multiplex PCR; TCRdb stores in-frame clones only, minus some. V, J and clone size were drawn from that table, and D and trimming were deduced from the DNA. The data contain 150,000 or so clones, 80% to 85% of them singletons. This TCR derives from a human donor in a cohort sampled during active COVID-19. The specimen sequenced was peripheral blood.

The CDR3 bases are TGTGCCAGCAGCACGACAGGGGACCAAGAGACCCAGTACTTC. Translation: CASSTTGDQETQYF. The rearrangement uses TRBV5-4 and TRBJ2-5; 8 nucleotides align to TRBD1. Per the germline V gene, CDR1 is SGHNT and CDR2 is YYREEE (reference sequence). V lost 4 bases, J lost 0 bases, and 2 bases stayed unmatched. The CDR3 runs 14 residues.